The T cell receptor (beta chain) under discussion was sequenced for a study of blood T cells in healthy people across ages. Whole-study results and caveats: Roughly linear age-related decline in beta diversity appeared, significant by age about 40. Percentage of naive T cells showed a strong correlation with TCR beta diversity. The study lacked donor CMV status, which possibly confounded expanded clonotype changes.

Worth noting for this clonotype: The antigen remains unidentified.

Extraction yielded at least 6 micrograms of total RNA per sample. Next came a second PCR, run for 7 to 11 cycles, which used a sample-barcoded 5' primer along with a J-beta primer mix. TCRdb passed the 5' RACE reads through MiXCR, listing each CDR3 protein once. The repertoire consists of 600,000 or so distinct CDR3 sequences, with 21% occurring once and the leading ten covering approximately 3.7%. The CDR3 consists of 16 residues. Germline assignment: CDR1 SGHRS and CDR2 YFSETQ. Trimming cost V 2 bases and J 1 base; bases outside gene matches: 4. The chain is built from TRBV5-1 and TRBJ2-1; 9 bases align to TRBD2. This TCR was recovered from a man in his 70s in good health. Sequenced sample: blood. The CDR3 sequence is CASSLMAGGSYNEQFF. CDR3 in DNA: TGCGCCAGCAGCTTAATGGCGGGAGGGTCCTACAATGAGCAGTTCTTC.